This T cell receptor beta chain comes out of a study of cytomegalovirus exposure and HLA in healthy donors. Study background: Early on, a data release was issued that held approximately 92 million unique TCRs from HLA-typed donors.

CDR3 length equals 16 residues. V gave up 6 bases and J gave up 3 bases, with 18 bases separating them. The V gene's germline CDR1 is SGHVS and CDR2 FNYEAQ. Healthy individuals who donated bone marrow served as the donors. The PCR used 60 Vbeta and 13 Jbeta primers. Libraries were prepared by immunoSEQ multiplex PCR; TCRdb keeps only in-frame clonotypes and omits some of them. The sample lists over 75,000 clones, about 75% seen once, with roughly 7.7% in the top ten. This rearrangement joins TRBV7-6 to TRBJ1-5; weak D call: TRBD1 (5 bases). Sequencing was performed on PBMCs. This receptor was identified in a man in his forties in good health and CMV-seropositive. The chain's CDR3 is CASSSRHGDYNQPQHF. DNA of the CDR3: TGTGCCAGCAGTTCTCGACATGGGGACTACAATCAGCCCCAGCATTTT. Using reference TRBV7-6 and TRBJ1-5 for the parts outside the CDR3, the full variable domain is GAGVSQSPRYKVTKRGQDVALRCDPISGHVSLYWYRQALGQGPEFLTYFNYEAQQDKSGLPNDRFSAERPEGSISTLTIQRTEQRDSAMYRCASSSRHGDYNQPQHFGDGTRLSIL.